Listed below are T cell receptor beta chains from one sample, sequenced in a study of T cell repertoires in cytomegalovirus infection. TCRdb recomputed calls from the reads with MiXCR, one row per CDR3 protein. The sample has a few hundred thousand distinct CDR3 sequences; approximately 40% are singletons. For these receptors, no antigen is known. The material sequenced was cultured PBMCs, taken from culture after CMV antigen stimulation. The receptors stem from a human donor in good health (CMV status not recorded). Some clones in this sample may be carry-over from other donors' samples. The CDR3 runs from the conserved cysteine through the conserved F or W. Fields, in order: V gene, clone size, D gene, J gene, CDR3 protein, CDR3 DNA. A D gene is named only where the DNA matches it firmly. Size values are once, few and many counts, or a class for expanded clones, and some rows have none.

V gene: TRBV6-6; clone size: few; D gene: .; J gene: TRBJ2-7; CDR3 protein: CASTPNPGRTDIYEQYF; CDR3 DNA: TGTGCCAGCACCCCGAACCCCGGAAGGACGGATATCTACGAGCAGTACTTC
V gene: TRBV10-3; clone size: .; D gene: .; J gene: TRBJ2-5; CDR3 protein: CAISDSGSKETQYF; CDR3 DNA: TGTGCCATCAGTGACTCAGGGTCAAAAGAGACCCAGTACTTC
V gene: TRBV29-1; clone size: few; D gene: .; J gene: TRBJ2-1; CDR3 protein: CSVPTEGNEQFF; CDR3 DNA: TGCAGCGTCCCTACCGAGGGTAATGAGCAGTTCTTC
V gene: TRBV5-6; clone size: few; D gene: .; J gene: TRBJ2-3; CDR3 protein: CASSNTLSTDTQYF; CDR3 DNA: TGTGCCAGCAGCAATACGCTCAGCACAGATACGCAGTATTTT
V gene: TRBV29-1; clone size: .; D gene: TRBD2; J gene: TRBJ2-1; CDR3 protein: CSVLGGGGTYNEQFF; CDR3 DNA: TGCAGCGTCCTAGGTGGCGGGGGAACCTACAATGAGCAGTTCTTC
V gene: TRBV28; clone size: few; D gene: .; J gene: TRBJ1-5; CDR3 protein: CASSSDSRGGQPQHF; CDR3 DNA: TGTGCCAGCAGCTCCGACTCCAGGGGTGGGCAGCCCCAGCATTTT
V gene: TRBV7-2; clone size: many; D gene: .; J gene: TRBJ2-5; CDR3 protein: CASSQGLLQETQYF; CDR3 DNA: TGTGCCAGCAGCCAGGGACTGCTCCAAGAGACCCAGTACTTC
V gene: TRBV18; clone size: many; D gene: .; J gene: TRBJ1-4; CDR3 protein: CASSPGTGNEKLFF; CDR3 DNA: TGTGCCAGCAGCCCCGGGACGGGTAATGAAAAACTGTTTTTT
V gene: TRBV7-2; clone size: few; D gene: .; J gene: TRBJ1-1; CDR3 protein: CASSFFAATNTEAFF; CDR3 DNA: TGTGCCAGCAGCTTTTTTGCGGCCACGAACACTGAAGCTTTCTTT
V gene: TRBV19; clone size: few; D gene: TRBD2; J gene: TRBJ2-7; CDR3 protein: CASSISSGSSYEQYF; CDR3 DNA: TGTGCCAGTAGTATATCAAGCGGGAGTTCTTACGAGCAGTACTTC
V gene: TRBV6-4; clone size: .; D gene: .; J gene: TRBJ1-1; CDR3 protein: CASSESSFLWGGTEAFF; CDR3 DNA: TGTGCCAGCAGTGAGTCCTCCTTTCTTTGGGGGGGTACTGAAGCTTTCTTT
V gene: TRBV5-1; clone size: .; D gene: TRBD2; J gene: TRBJ2-2; CDR3 protein: CASSPIGRRGGLSNTGELFF; CDR3 DNA: TGCGCCAGCAGCCCCATTGGGAGACGGGGGGGGCTGTCGAACACCGGGGAGCTGTTTTTT
V gene: TRBV20-1; clone size: .; D gene: TRBD2; J gene: TRBJ2-7; CDR3 protein: CSARRGTSGSKQYF; CDR3 DNA: TGCAGTGCTAGAAGGGGGACTAGCGGGAGCAAGCAGTACTTC
V gene: TRBV6-1; clone size: .; D gene: .; J gene: TRBJ2-1; CDR3 protein: CASSEEGEDEQFF; CDR3 DNA: TGTGCCAGCAGTGAAGAAGGGGAGGATGAGCAGTTCTTC
V gene: TRBV12-3/TRBV12-4; clone size: .; D gene: .; J gene: TRBJ2-3; CDR3 protein: CASRERGFGGTDTQYF; CDR3 DNA: TGTGCCAGCAGGGAGAGGGGGTTTGGGGGCACAGATACGCAGTATTTT
V gene: TRBV7-2; clone size: .; D gene: .; J gene: TRBJ1-1; CDR3 protein: CASSRGIAEAFF; CDR3 DNA: TGTGCCAGCAGCAGGGGGATCGCTGAAGCTTTCTTT
V gene: TRBV7-8; clone size: .; D gene: TRBD1; J gene: TRBJ1-5; CDR3 protein: CASSTGTGAQPQHF; CDR3 DNA: TGTGCCAGCAGCACCGGGACAGGGGCTCAGCCCCAGCATTTT
V gene: TRBV7-2; clone size: many; D gene: TRBD1; J gene: TRBJ1-1; CDR3 protein: CASSLVGQLNTEAFF; CDR3 DNA: TGTGCCAGCAGCTTAGTGGGACAGCTGAACACTGAAGCTTTCTTT
V gene: TRBV11-2; clone size: few; D gene: TRBD1; J gene: TRBJ2-3; CDR3 protein: CASSFGGLTGGEADTQYF; CDR3 DNA: TGTGCCAGCAGCTTCGGGGGGCTGACAGGGGGCGAGGCAGATACGCAGTATTTT
V gene: TRBV7-8; clone size: .; D gene: .; J gene: TRBJ2-2; CDR3 protein: CASSRQNTGELFF; CDR3 DNA: TGTGCCAGCAGCCGGCAGAACACCGGGGAGCTGTTTTTT
V gene: TRBV11-2; clone size: .; D gene: .; J gene: TRBJ1-1; CDR3 protein: CASSLVGGGVNTEAFF; CDR3 DNA: TGTGCCAGCAGCTTAGTTGGGGGGGGGGTAAACACTGAAGCTTTCTTT
V gene: TRBV5-6; clone size: .; D gene: .; J gene: TRBJ2-1; CDR3 protein: CASSLAGFGDFYNEQFF; CDR3 DNA: TGTGCCAGCAGCCTTGCGGGCTTTGGGGACTTCTACAATGAGCAGTTCTTC
V gene: TRBV4-1; clone size: .; D gene: .; J gene: TRBJ1-6; CDR3 protein: CASSLIRDSPLHF; CDR3 DNA: TGCGCCAGCAGCCTGATCAGGGACTCACCCCTCCACTTT
V gene: TRBV10-3; clone size: .; D gene: TRBD2; J gene: TRBJ2-1; CDR3 protein: CATMTSGDNEQFF; CDR3 DNA: TGTGCCACCATGACTAGCGGGGACAATGAGCAGTTCTTC
V gene: TRBV18; clone size: .; D gene: TRBD1; J gene: TRBJ1-1; CDR3 protein: CASSPGQGAIEAFF; CDR3 DNA: TGTGCCAGCTCACCCGGACAGGGGGCAATTGAAGCTTTCTTT
V gene: TRBV7-8; clone size: many; D gene: .; J gene: TRBJ1-4; CDR3 protein: CASSLRMTNEKLFF; CDR3 DNA: TGTGCCAGCAGCTTACGGATGACGAATGAAAAACTGTTTTTT
V gene: TRBV20-1; clone size: .; D gene: TRBD1; J gene: TRBJ1-3; CDR3 protein: CSARGDRSSGNTIYF; CDR3 DNA: TGCAGTGCTAGAGGGGACAGAAGCTCTGGAAACACCATATATTTT
V gene: TRBV7-2; clone size: few; D gene: .; J gene: TRBJ2-5; CDR3 protein: CASSRRAGQETQYF; CDR3 DNA: TGTGCCAGCAGCCGACGGGCAGGACAAGAGACCCAGTACTTC
V gene: TRBV7-2; clone size: few; D gene: .; J gene: TRBJ1-4; CDR3 protein: CASSLVGSIGEKLFF; CDR3 DNA: TGTGCCAGCAGCTTAGTGGGCAGTATAGGTGAAAAACTGTTTTTT
V gene: TRBV7-2; clone size: many; D gene: TRBD2; J gene: TRBJ2-5; CDR3 protein: CASSPGRLAGAQEETQYF; CDR3 DNA: TGTGCCAGCAGCCCAGGTCGACTAGCGGGGGCCCAGGAAGAGACCCAGTACTTC
V gene: TRBV12-3/TRBV12-4; clone size: few; D gene: .; J gene: TRBJ1-2; CDR3 protein: CASSTGTTNYGYTF; CDR3 DNA: TGTGCCAGCAGTACCGGGACTACTAACTATGGCTACACCTTC
V gene: TRBV10-3; clone size: few; D gene: .; J gene: TRBJ2-2; CDR3 protein: CAISLHRTNTGELFF; CDR3 DNA: TGTGCCATCAGTCTCCACAGGACTAACACCGGGGAGCTGTTTTTT
V gene: TRBV6-2/TRBV6-3; clone size: few; D gene: TRBD2; J gene: TRBJ2-7; CDR3 protein: CASSYSAGGPGEQYF; CDR3 DNA: TGTGCCAGCAGTTACTCGGCGGGAGGGCCGGGTGAGCAGTACTTC
V gene: TRBV20-1; clone size: .; D gene: TRBD1; J gene: TRBJ1-2; CDR3 protein: CSASRDRGAAGYTF; CDR3 DNA: TGCAGTGCTTCCCGGGACAGGGGGGCGGCCGGCTACACCTTC
V gene: TRBV7-2; clone size: few; D gene: TRBD2; J gene: TRBJ2-7; CDR3 protein: CASSPTTSGIYEQYF; CDR3 DNA: TGTGCCAGCAGCCCCACGACTAGCGGGATCTACGAGCAGTACTTC
V gene: TRBV10-3; clone size: few; D gene: .; J gene: TRBJ1-2; CDR3 protein: CAISESIAGRYGYTF; CDR3 DNA: TGTGCCATCAGTGAGTCGATTGCTGGGCGCTATGGCTACACCTTC
V gene: TRBV11-2; clone size: .; D gene: TRBD2; J gene: TRBJ2-7; CDR3 protein: CASSSGLAGVTMVFGEQYF; CDR3 DNA: TGTGCCAGCAGCTCAGGACTAGCGGGAGTTACCATGGTTTTCGGCGAGCAGTACTTC
V gene: TRBV15; clone size: .; D gene: .; J gene: TRBJ2-5; CDR3 protein: CATSRDLAGVETQYF; CDR3 DNA: TGTGCCACCAGCAGAGATTTGGCAGGAGTCGAGACCCAGTACTTC
V gene: TRBV7-2; clone size: .; D gene: TRBD2; J gene: TRBJ2-3; CDR3 protein: CASSVRLAGATDTQYF; CDR3 DNA: TGTGCCAGCAGCGTCCGACTAGCGGGGGCCACAGATACGCAGTATTTT
V gene: TRBV5-4; clone size: .; D gene: .; J gene: TRBJ2-3; CDR3 protein: CASSLPTRSADTQYF; CDR3 DNA: TGTGCCAGCAGCTTACCGACCAGGTCCGCAGATACGCAGTATTTT
V gene: TRBV10-3; clone size: few; D gene: TRBD2; J gene: TRBJ2-4; CDR3 protein: CAIMASGGDIQYF; CDR3 DNA: TGTGCCATCATGGCTAGCGGCGGTGACATTCAGTACTTC
V gene: TRBV20-1; clone size: .; D gene: .; J gene: TRBJ1-3; CDR3 protein: CSAKQISGNTIYF; CDR3 DNA: TGCAGTGCTAAGCAGATCTCTGGAAACACCATATATTTT
V gene: TRBV7-2; clone size: many; D gene: .; J gene: TRBJ2-7; CDR3 protein: CASSPRGSGSYEQYF; CDR3 DNA: TGTGCCAGCAGCCCCCGGGGGAGCGGATCCTACGAGCAGTACTTC
V gene: TRBV24-1; clone size: .; D gene: TRBD1; J gene: TRBJ1-1; CDR3 protein: CATSDSGGGNTEAFF; CDR3 DNA: TGTGCCACCAGTGATTCAGGGGGCGGGAACACTGAAGCTTTCTTT
V gene: TRBV7-2; clone size: .; D gene: .; J gene: TRBJ2-5; CDR3 protein: CASSLEGMTETQYF; CDR3 DNA: TGTGCCAGCAGCTTAGAGGGCATGACAGAGACCCAGTACTTC
V gene: TRBV7-2; clone size: once; D gene: .; J gene: TRBJ2-3; CDR3 protein: CAVALRRSTDTQYF; CDR3 DNA: TGTGCCGTTGCCCTCCGCCGGAGCACAGATACGCAGTATTTT
V gene: TRBV14; clone size: few; D gene: .; J gene: TRBJ2-1; CDR3 protein: CASSQERDGYNEQFF; CDR3 DNA: TGTGCCAGCAGCCAAGAACGGGACGGTTACAATGAGCAGTTCTTC
V gene: TRBV5-1; clone size: few; D gene: .; J gene: TRBJ2-6; CDR3 protein: CASQMLSSGANVLTF; CDR3 DNA: TGCGCCAGCCAGATGCTGAGCTCTGGGGCCAACGTCCTGACTTTC
V gene: TRBV7-2; clone size: few; D gene: .; J gene: TRBJ2-7; CDR3 protein: CASSHRRLLRHEQYF; CDR3 DNA: TGTGCCAGCAGCCACAGACGCCTACTTCGCCACGAGCAGTACTTC
V gene: TRBV20-1; clone size: .; D gene: .; J gene: TRBJ2-1; CDR3 protein: CSANRPSGIPSYNEQFF; CDR3 DNA: TGCAGTGCTAATCGACCCAGCGGAATCCCCTCCTACAATGAGCAGTTCTTC
V gene: TRBV11-2; clone size: .; D gene: .; J gene: TRBJ2-7; CDR3 protein: CASSLGGLVYEQYF; CDR3 DNA: TGTGCCAGCAGCTTAGGGGGGCTGGTATACGAGCAGTACTTC
V gene: TRBV12-3/TRBV12-4; clone size: few; D gene: .; J gene: TRBJ2-5; CDR3 protein: CASTTDSEGSETQYF; CDR3 DNA: TGTGCCAGCACCACTGACAGCGAGGGGTCAGAGACCCAGTACTTC
V gene: TRBV7-9; clone size: .; D gene: TRBD2; J gene: TRBJ2-7; CDR3 protein: CASSLKLSRGVYEQYF; CDR3 DNA: TGTGCCAGCAGCTTAAAGCTGTCGCGGGGGGTCTACGAGCAGTACTTC
V gene: TRBV30; clone size: .; D gene: TRBD1; J gene: TRBJ1-2; CDR3 protein: CASSNRGWDGYTF; CDR3 DNA: TGTGCCTCGAGCAACAGGGGGTGGGATGGCTACACCTTC
V gene: TRBV19; clone size: .; D gene: .; J gene: TRBJ1-2; CDR3 protein: CASSMIGVNYGYTF; CDR3 DNA: TGTGCCAGTAGTATGATCGGGGTAAACTATGGCTACACCTTC
V gene: TRBV7-8; clone size: .; D gene: TRBD2; J gene: TRBJ2-3; CDR3 protein: CASSRGRVVSGTDTQYF; CDR3 DNA: TGTGCCAGCAGCCGCGGGAGGGTTGTCTCCGGCACAGATACGCAGTATTTT
V gene: TRBV9; clone size: .; D gene: TRBD2; J gene: TRBJ2-5; CDR3 protein: CASSPFVSGGARETQYF; CDR3 DNA: TGTGCCAGCAGCCCCTTTGTGAGCGGGGGGGCAAGAGAGACCCAGTACTTC
V gene: TRBV7-2; clone size: many; D gene: TRBD2; J gene: TRBJ2-7; CDR3 protein: CASSLGGGLYEQYF; CDR3 DNA: TGTGCCAGCAGCTTAGGGGGGGGGTTGTACGAGCAGTACTTC
V gene: TRBV7-6; clone size: .; D gene: .; J gene: TRBJ2-7; CDR3 protein: CASSAGSESYEQYF; CDR3 DNA: TGTGCCAGCAGCGCGGGGTCCGAGTCCTACGAGCAGTACTTC